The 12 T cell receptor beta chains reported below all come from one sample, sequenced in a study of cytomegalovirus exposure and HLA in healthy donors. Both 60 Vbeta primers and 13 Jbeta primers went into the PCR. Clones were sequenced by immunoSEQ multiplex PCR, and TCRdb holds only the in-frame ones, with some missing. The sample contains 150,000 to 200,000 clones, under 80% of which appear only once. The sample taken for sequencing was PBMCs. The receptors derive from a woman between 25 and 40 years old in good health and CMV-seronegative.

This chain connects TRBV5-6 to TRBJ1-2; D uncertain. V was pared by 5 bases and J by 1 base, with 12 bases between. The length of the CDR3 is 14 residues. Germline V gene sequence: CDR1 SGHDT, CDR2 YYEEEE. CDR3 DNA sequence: TGTGCCAGCAGGCGGACGGGGAGTAACTATGGCTACACCTTC. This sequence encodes CASRRTGSNYGYTF.

CDR3 protein: CSVDRGPAEAFF. For the CDR3, the DNA is TGCAGCGTTGATAGGGGGCCCGCTGAAGCTTTCTTT. V usage is TRBV29-1 and J usage is TRBJ1-1, with TRBD1 matching 7 bases. Germline V CDR1 and CDR2: SQVTM, ANQGSEA. V lost 3 bases and J lost 6; bases outside the gene matches: 4. The CDR3 extends over 12 amino acids. The complete variable domain, with remaining parts taken from reference TRBV29-1 and TRBJ1-1, reads SAVISQKPSRDICQRGTSLTIQCQVDSQVTMMFWYRQQPGQSLTLIATANQGSEATYESGFVIDKFPISRPNLTFSTLTVSNMSPEDSSIYLCSVDRGPAEAFFGQGTRLTVV.

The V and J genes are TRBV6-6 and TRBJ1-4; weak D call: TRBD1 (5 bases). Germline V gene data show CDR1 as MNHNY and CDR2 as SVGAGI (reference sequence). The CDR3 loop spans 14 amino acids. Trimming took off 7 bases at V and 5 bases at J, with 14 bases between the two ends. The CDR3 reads CASTTGHRNEKLFF. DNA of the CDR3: TGTGCCAGCACTACAGGTCACCGGAATGAAAAACTGTTTTTT.

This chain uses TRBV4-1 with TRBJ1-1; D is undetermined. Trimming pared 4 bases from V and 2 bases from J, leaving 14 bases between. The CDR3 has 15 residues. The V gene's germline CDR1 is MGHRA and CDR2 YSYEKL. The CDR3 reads CASSPVRGLNTEAFF. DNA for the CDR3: TGCGCCAGCAGCCCGGTTCGTGGACTAAACACTGAAGCTTTCTTT.

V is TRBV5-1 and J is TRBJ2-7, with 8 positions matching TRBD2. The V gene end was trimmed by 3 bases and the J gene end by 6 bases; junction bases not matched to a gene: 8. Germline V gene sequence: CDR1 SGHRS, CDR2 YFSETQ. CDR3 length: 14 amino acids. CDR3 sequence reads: CASSSGGAVLEQYF. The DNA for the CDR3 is TGCGCCAGCAGCTCGGGGGGGGCCGTGCTCGAGCAGTACTTC.

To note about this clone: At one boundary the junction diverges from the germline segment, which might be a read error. The CDR3 region has the DNA TGTTCCAGCAGCCTCCCCCGAGGCGGGGGCTACACCTTC. Protein sequence: CSSSLPRGGGYTF. The gene calls are TRBV7-9 and TRBJ1-2; D is undetermined. CDR3 length equals 13 residues. Germline CDR1 reads SEHNR; CDR2 reads FQNEAQ (reference sequence).

The CDR3, as DNA: TGTGCCATCAGGTGGACTAGCGGATACACCGGGGAGCTGTTTTTT. This codes for CAIRWTSGYTGELFF. The V gene is TRBV10-3, the J gene TRBJ2-2; 10 bases align to TRBD2. The CDR3 totals 15 residues. Germline-derived CDR1 and CDR2 are ENHRY and SYGVKD. The V gene end was trimmed by 6 bases and the J gene end by 3 bases; junction bases not matched to a gene: 4.

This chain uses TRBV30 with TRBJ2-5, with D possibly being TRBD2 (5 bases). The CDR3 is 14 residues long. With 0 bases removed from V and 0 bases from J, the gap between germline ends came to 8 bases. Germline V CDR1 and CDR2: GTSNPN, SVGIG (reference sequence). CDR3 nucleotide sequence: TGTGCCTGGAGTGTATCTAGCCACCAAGAGACCCAGTACTTC. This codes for CAWSVSSHQETQYF.

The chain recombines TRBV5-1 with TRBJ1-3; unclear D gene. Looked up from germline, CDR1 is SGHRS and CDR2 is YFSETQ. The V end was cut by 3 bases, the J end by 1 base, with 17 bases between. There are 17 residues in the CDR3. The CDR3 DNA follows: TGCGCCAGCAGCTCCCAAGGCGGACTGTTATCTGGAAACACCATATATTTT. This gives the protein CASSSQGGLLSGNTIYF.

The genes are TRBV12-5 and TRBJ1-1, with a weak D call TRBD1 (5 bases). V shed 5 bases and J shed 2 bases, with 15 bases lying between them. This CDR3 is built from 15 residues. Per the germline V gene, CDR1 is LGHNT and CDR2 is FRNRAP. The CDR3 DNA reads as TGTGCTAGTGGTCCACCGACAGCCTTAAACACTGAAGCTTTCTTT. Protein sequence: CASGPPTALNTEAFF.

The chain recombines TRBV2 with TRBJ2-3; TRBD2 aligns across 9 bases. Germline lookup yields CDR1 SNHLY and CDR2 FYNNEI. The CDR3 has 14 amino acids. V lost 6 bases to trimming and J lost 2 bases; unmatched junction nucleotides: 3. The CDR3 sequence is CASRRTSATDTQYF. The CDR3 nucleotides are TGTGCCAGCAGAAGGACTAGCGCCACAGATACGCAGTATTTT.

CDR3 sequence (DNA): TGCAGTGTTCCGTCCCAAGAGACCCAGTACTTC. Protein product: CSVPSQETQYF. The chain has TRBV20-1 and TRBJ2-5; D uncertain. The V end was cut by 7 bases, the J end by 1 base, with 7 bases between. CDR1 DFQATT and CDR2 SNEGSKA come from the germline V gene (reference sequence). CDR3 length: 11 amino acids.